This TCR beta chain emerged from a study of beta chain features in type 1 diabetes. Germline V lookup: CDR1 SGDLS, CDR2 YYNGEE. The CDR3 length is 15 residues. Trimming removed 4 bases from V and 7 bases from J; junction bases left unmatched: 11. Expressed TCRB transcripts were sequenced because the entire RNA isolate underwent reverse transcription. Sequenced by immunoSEQ multiplex PCR; TCRdb stores in-frame clones only, minus some. Of around 300,000 clones listed, about 15% are singletons. Concerning this clone: Its antigen is currently unknown.

Study results and caveats: Type 1 diabetes patients had TCRB CDR3s that were shorter (moderately but significantly so) in all four CD4+ subsets.

The V call is TRBV9, the J call TRBJ1-1, with 9 bases matching TRBD1. The receptor's source is a man between 18 and 29 years old with type 1 diabetes. The source material was naive CD4+ T cells from blood. CDR3 residues: CASSPRTGVIGEAFF. The CDR3, as DNA: TGTGCCAGCAGCCCCCGGACAGGGGTGATCGGTGAAGCTTTCTTT.